Shown below are 3 T cell receptor beta chains from a single sample sequenced in a study of spatial heterogeneity in lung cancer. These TCRs' antigens remain unknown. Study-wide findings and caveats: Tumors with more nonsynonymous mutations had more expanded intratumoral alpha and beta TCRs.

Described time point: sample taken at primary tumor resection. TCRdb re-derived calls from the 5' RACE reads in MiXCR, one entry per CDR3 protein. The sample has 2,500 to 3,000 distinct CDR3 sequences, 49% seen once. The source was lung tumor tissue, collected at surgery. These TCRs come from a male donor with early-stage non-small cell lung cancer.

The chain combines TRBV7-2 with TRBJ1-6, with D possibly being TRBD1 (6 bases). The CDR3 covers 16 residues. V was shortened by 4 bases and J by 2 bases, with 12 bases between the two germline ends. The germline V gene encodes CDR1 SGHTA and CDR2 FQGNSA. DNA for the CDR3: TGTGCCAGCAGCTATCACAGGGACGCCTATAATTCACCCCTCCACTTT. Translation: CASSYHRDAYNSPLHF.

The chain uses TRBV12-3 or TRBV12-4 and TRBJ2-2; the D is unclear. The CDR3 has 15 amino acids. Trimming stripped 1 base from V and 0 bases from J, with 6 bases between. The CDR3 DNA is TGTGCCAGCAGTTTAGGGGTTGCGAACACCGGGGAGCTGTTTTTT. It is translated as CASSLGVANTGELFF.

By share, this clonotype ranks as medium-sized. The chain uses TRBV5-4 and TRBJ2-3, with D possibly being TRBD1 (6 bases). CDR3 length: 15 amino acids. In germline, CDR1 is SGHNT, CDR2 YYREEE (reference sequence). Trimming stripped 9 bases from V and 5 bases from J, with 22 bases between. In nucleotides, the CDR3 is TGTGCCACCCACCCGACAGGTCGAAGGGGAGATACGCAGTATTTT. It encodes CATHPTGRRGDTQYF.